This record covers a single T cell receptor (beta chain). Its antigen is undetermined. This sample is drawn from a study of cytomegalovirus exposure and HLA in healthy donors. V was pared by 7 bases and J by 6 bases, with 12 bases between. The CDR3 has 12 amino acids. Germline CDR1 MDHEN, CDR2 SYDVKM. The PCR had 60 Vbeta and 13 Jbeta primers. Generated by immunoSEQ multiplex PCR, the TCRdb table keeps only in-frame clones and is missing some. In the table there are roughly 78,000 clones, about 60% of which are singletons. Findings of the study overall: Presence/absence analysis assumed near-uniform sequencing depth across donors.

The origin of this receptor is a man aged 30 to 39 in good health and CMV-seropositive. The genes are TRBV28 and TRBJ1-1; the D gene is possibly TRBD1 (5 bases). Sequenced: PBMCs. CDR3 nucleotides: TGTGCCAGCACCCAGGGTTTGGCTGAAGCTTTCTTT. It yields the protein CASTQGLAEAFF.